This T cell receptor beta chain was sequenced in a study of T cell responses to AZD1222 COVID-19 vaccine. Findings of the study overall: The sample set comprised mostly white British donors with more females, and clonal diversity was possibly underestimated.

TCRdb's table, derived via immunoSEQ multiplex PCR, lists solely in-frame clones and lacks some. There are 90,000 to 150,000 clones in the sample; around 87% occur only once, and less than 3.5% lies in the top ten. This CDR3 comprises 13 residues. Germline CDR1 reads DFQATT; CDR2 reads SNEGSKA (reference sequence). Trimming pared 3 bases from V and 3 bases from J, leaving 9 bases between. Remarks on this clone: As yet, its antigen is unknown.

Sequenced material: peripheral blood, taken 28 days after the second AZD1222 dose. The gene calls are TRBV20-1 and TRBJ1-5; a weak D match, TRBD1 (6 bases). The clonotype comes from an adult who received the AZD1222 COVID-19 vaccine. The CDR3 loop is CSASGDTNQPQHF. The CDR3 DNA reads TGCAGTGCTAGTGGGGACACCAATCAGCCCCAGCATTTT.